This T cell receptor (beta chain) was sequenced during a study of shared clonotypes between healthy human individuals. Study-wide results and limits: Researchers found naive subsets generally carried larger estimated richness than memory subsets.

The authors divided CD4+ cells into CD45RA+ naive and CD45RA-negative memory subsets. With 0 bases removed from V and 6 bases from J, the gap between germline ends came to 3 bases. The germline gives CDR1 SGHRS, CDR2 YFSETQ. The CDR3 has 12 residues. Produced via immunoSEQ multiplex PCR; TCRdb's table is partial and in-frame only. The sample includes around 750,000 clones, approximately 79% of them seen just once. Concerning this clone itself: Antigen unknown.

The TCR sequence derives from a woman younger than 45 in good health. Sequencing was carried out using memory CD4+ T cells sorted from blood. Specified subset: CD45RA-negative fraction. The genes are TRBV5-1 and TRBJ2-2; no definite D call. CDR3 sequence (DNA): TGCGCCAGCAGCTTGGAAGCCGGGGAGCTGTTTTTT. Residues: CASSLEAGELFF.